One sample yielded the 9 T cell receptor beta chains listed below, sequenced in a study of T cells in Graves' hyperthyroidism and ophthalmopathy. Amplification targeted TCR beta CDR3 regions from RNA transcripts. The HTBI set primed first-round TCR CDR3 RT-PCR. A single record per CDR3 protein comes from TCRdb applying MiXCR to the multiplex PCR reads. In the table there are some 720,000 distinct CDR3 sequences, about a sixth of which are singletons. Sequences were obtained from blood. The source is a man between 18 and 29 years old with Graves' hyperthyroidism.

The chain's CDR3 is CSAKQAVSTDTQYF. CDR3 nucleotides: TGCAGTGCTAAACAGGCTGTTAGCACAGATACGCAGTATTTT. The J gene is TRBJ2-3, the V gene TRBV20-1; TRBD1 is a possible D gene (5 bases). The V and J ends lost 4 bases and 0 bases respectively, with 11 bases between them. This CDR3 spans 14 amino acids. Germline CDR1 reads DFQATT; CDR2 reads SNEGSKA (reference sequence).

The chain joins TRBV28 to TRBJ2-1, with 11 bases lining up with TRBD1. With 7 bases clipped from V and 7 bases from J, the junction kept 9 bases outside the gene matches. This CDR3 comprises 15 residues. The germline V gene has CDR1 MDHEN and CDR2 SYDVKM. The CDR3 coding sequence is TGTGCCAGCAATAAATGGACAGGGGGCGTGAATGAGCAGTTCTTC. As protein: CASNKWTGGVNEQFF. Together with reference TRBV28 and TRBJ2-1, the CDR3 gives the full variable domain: DVKVTQSSRYLVKRTGEKVFLECVQDMDHENMFWYRQDPGLGLRLIYFSYDVKMKEKGDIPEGYSVSREKKERFSLILESASTNQTSMYLCASNKWTGGVNEQFFGPGTRLTVL.

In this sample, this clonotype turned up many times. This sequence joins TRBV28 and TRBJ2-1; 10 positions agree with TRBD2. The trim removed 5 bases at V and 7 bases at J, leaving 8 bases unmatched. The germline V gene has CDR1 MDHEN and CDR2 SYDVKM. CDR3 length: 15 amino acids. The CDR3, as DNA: TGTGCCAGCAGTGGACATTCGGGACTAGCGAATGAGCAGTTCTTC. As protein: CASSGHSGLANEQFF.

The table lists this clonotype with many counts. The CDR3 reads CASSLFSVTVNTEAFF. CDR3 DNA sequence: TGTGCCAGCAGTTTGTTTTCGGTGACAGTCAACACTGAAGCTTTCTTT. The chain combines TRBV28 with TRBJ1-1; a possible D gene is TRBD1 (5 bases). Germline V gene lookup returns CDR1 MDHEN and CDR2 SYDVKM. The CDR3 is made up of 16 amino acids. V shed 3 bases and J shed 2 bases, with 16 bases lying between them.

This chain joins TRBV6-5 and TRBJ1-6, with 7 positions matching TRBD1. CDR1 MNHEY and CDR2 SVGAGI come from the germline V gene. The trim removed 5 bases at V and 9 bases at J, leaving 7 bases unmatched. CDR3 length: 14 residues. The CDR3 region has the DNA TGTGCCAGCAGTCTCGACAGGGATAGTTCACCCCTCCACTTT. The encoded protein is CASSLDRDSSPLHF.

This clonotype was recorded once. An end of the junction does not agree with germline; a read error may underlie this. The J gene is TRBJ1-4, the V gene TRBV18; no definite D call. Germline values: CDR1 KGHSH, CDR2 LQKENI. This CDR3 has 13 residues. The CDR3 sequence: CAGSPPVLEKLFF. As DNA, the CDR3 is TGTGCCGGCTCACCACCGGTTTTGGAAAAACTGTTTTTT.

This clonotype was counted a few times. The CDR3 nucleotides are TGTGCCACCAGCAGAGATCGGGCCGAGCAGTACTTC. This codes for CATSRDRAEQYF. The chain carries TRBV15 and TRBJ2-7; D unclear. V shed 0 bases and J shed 6 bases, with 6 bases lying between them. The V gene's germline CDR1 is LNHNV and CDR2 YYDKDF (reference sequence). The CDR3 is 12 residues long.

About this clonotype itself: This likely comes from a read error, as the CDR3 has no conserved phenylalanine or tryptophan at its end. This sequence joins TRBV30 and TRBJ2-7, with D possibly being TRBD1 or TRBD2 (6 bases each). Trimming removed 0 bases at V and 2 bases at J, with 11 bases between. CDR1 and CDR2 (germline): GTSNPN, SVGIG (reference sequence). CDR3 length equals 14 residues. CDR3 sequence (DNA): TGTGCCTGGAGTGTAGGGGGAGGCACCTACGAGCAGTACCTC. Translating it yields CAWSVGGGTYEQYL.

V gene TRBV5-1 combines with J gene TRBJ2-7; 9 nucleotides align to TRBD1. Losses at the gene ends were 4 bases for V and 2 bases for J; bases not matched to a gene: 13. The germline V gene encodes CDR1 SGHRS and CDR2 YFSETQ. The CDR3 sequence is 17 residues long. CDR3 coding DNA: TGCGCCAGCAGCCCACAGGGGGCGACACGATCTCCCTACGAGCAGTACTTC. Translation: CASSPQGATRSPYEQYF. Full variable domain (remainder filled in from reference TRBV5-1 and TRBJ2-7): KAGVTQTPRYLIKTRGQQVTLSCSPISGHRSVSWYQQTPGQGLQFLFEYFSETQRNKGNFPGRFSGRQFSNSRSEMNVSTLELGDSALYLCASSPQGATRSPYEQYFGPGTRLTVT.